What follows describes a single T cell receptor (beta chain). In its sample, this clonotype was seen a few times. Its antigen is unknown. It has no much larger one-base neighbor in the sample; base qualities were not kept. This record comes from a study of vaccination and CD4 T cells after COVID-19 (dated by TCRdb to the early 2020s). Study-wide context: SARS-CoV-2 positivity had been established in the convalescent patients by nasal swab PCR, and mild disease was recorded in several of these patients and severe disease in one. Post-COVID blood samples were collected from convalescent patients a median of approximately 100 days after diagnosis, with a range of roughly 30 to 170 days. Post-vaccine blood samples were collected a median of 72 days after the second vaccine dose, ranging from about 14 to 241 days. The convalescent cohort included six males and four females, with two Hispanic individuals, seven Caucasians, two Asians and one multiracial person. For stimulating the cultures, overlapping spike peptide pools were used, derived from SARS-CoV-2 as well as from the common cold coronaviruses HCoV-NL63, HCoV-OC43 and HCoV-229E. A few convalescent patients were sampled both early after vaccination (day 14) and late after vaccination (days 161 to 241). The spike-specific CD4+ TCR repertoire was compared before and after mRNA vaccination in approximately 9 COVID-19 convalescent patients and a handful of infection-naive healthy vaccine recipients. As controls, cultures received a CEFX viral epitope pool (the positive control), an HIV-1 Nef peptide pool (the negative control), or no peptide at all. Each participant got two doses of either the Pfizer-BioNTech BNT162b2 vaccine (n=8) or the Moderna mRNA-1273 vaccine (n=2).

CDR1 SGHTA and CDR2 FQGNSA are derived from the germline V gene. The CDR3 contains 16 residues, cysteine and phenylalanine counted. Only CDR3 DNA remains: 48 bases, in frame from the first base. After removal of 3 bases from V and 0 bases from J, the junction retains 4 bases not matched to a gene. The receptor library was made with PCR. At the Johns Hopkins FTIC core, DNA from the cultured CD4+ T cells underwent TCR sequencing with the Oncomine TCR Beta short-read assay. Genomic DNA was extracted from the cultured CD4+ T cells with the QIAamp micro DNA kit. The Oncomine TCR Beta libraries from cultured CD4+ T cells were pooled using unique dual indexes and then sequenced on an Illumina iSeq 100. The original pipeline was this. Non-productive sequences were filtered out, and CDR3s that did not start with C, did not end with F or W, or were shorter than 7 amino acids were discarded. Antigen-specific clonotypes were identified with the MANAFEST web application by comparing peptide-stimulated wells with reference and other culture wells. For a clone to be called positive, the clone needed an FDR below 0.05, an odds ratio above 5, and a productive frequency above 0.1% in at least two of three replicate wells. A clonotype counted as cross-reactive if it showed significant expansion both in the SARS-CoV-2 spike wells and in at least one common cold coronavirus spike condition. Similarity between CDR3 sequences was evaluated in R version 3.6.1 using Levenshtein distances (stringdist) and unrooted phylogenetic trees (ape). The public reads were run again by TCRdb, first through fastp at Q25 and then through MiXCR, and only productive beta chains were kept. Rows matching on CDR3 protein sequence are summarized as one entry with the most common DNA and genes. The V and J calls and clone size are TCRdb's, not the authors'. The sample records approximately 22,000 distinct CDR3 sequences, about 30% of which are singletons. The top ten constitute 9.5% to 12% of the sample.

Broad study findings and their caveats: Among convalescent patients, a median about 86% of the SARS-CoV-2-reactive clones seen after vaccination appeared only after vaccination, which suggests priming specific to the vaccine. Relatively few convalescent patients were included in the study, and early timepoints after natural infection were not analyzed. An increase in the median number of SARS-CoV-2-reactive clonotypes from roughly 20 after infection to roughly 39 after vaccination was observed, but the change was not found to be significant. Nearly all vaccine-specific clones in convalescent patients (304 of 307) were mono-reactive for SARS-CoV-2 spike rather than cross-reactive with common cold coronaviruses.

The time point label on this specimen signifies: late sampling 161 to 241 days after vaccination in three convalescent patients. The intended sense of this specimen's treatment or condition label: approximately 11-day PBMC culture with coronavirus spike peptide pools or control peptides (ViraFEST assay). The study used the ViraFEST assay, which expanded antigen-specific T cells with peptide pools and then identified expanded clonotypes by TCR sequencing. The positive SARS-CoV-2 PCR tests of the convalescent patients were dated from March to December 2020, before the Alpha, Beta and Delta variants emerged in the United States. Each well held 2 million to 2.5 million PBMCs cultured with around 10 ug/ml peptide pools in IMDM containing approximately 5% human AB serum and 10 IU/ml IL-2. On days 3 and 7, half of the culture medium was replaced with fresh IL-2-containing medium. After less than 12 days of culture, CD4+ T cells were isolated by negative selection using the EasySep CD4+ T cell isolation kit. Ficoll-Paque Plus gradient centrifugation was used to isolate PBMCs from whole blood, and the isolated PBMCs were then either used fresh or cryopreserved at -140C. Triplicate wells were generally used for each culture condition.

Recombination linked TRBV7-2 to TRBJ2-1; 8 nucleotides in the junction match TRBD2. Sequencing used CD4+ T cells from blood, cultured in vitro, obtained about 7 months after SARS-CoV-2 vaccination. The TCR was taken from a human donor who had recovered from COVID-19. The CDR3 in this case is CASSFIAGSSYNEQFF. The sequenced DNA is TGTGCCAGCAGCTTCATAGCGGGGAGCTCCTACAATGAGCAGTTCTTC. This CDR3, with the reference TRBV7-2 and TRBJ2-1 proteins standing in past its ends, gives the full variable domain GAGVSQSPSNKVTEKGKDVELRCDPISGHTALYWYRQSLGQGLEFLIYFQGNSAPDKSGLPSDRFSAERTGGSVSTLTIQRTQQEDSAVYLCASSFIAGSSYNEQFFGPGTRLTVL.